This is a list of T cell receptor beta chains from one sample in a study of vaccination and CD4 T cells after COVID-19. TCRdb reanalysed the PCR reads using MiXCR and keeps one entry per CDR3 protein. Seen here are 20,000 to 30,000 distinct CDR3 sequences, over 40% observed once, and the top ten hold approximately 1.1%. The sample was CD4+ T cells from blood, taken before SARS-CoV-2 vaccination. These receptor sequences come from a human donor who had recovered from COVID-19. Each CDR3 is given with its conserved first and last residue. The D gene is left open where the match is weak. Not all rows give a size; the values are once, few, many and, for expanded clones, a class.

j_call | v_call | d_call | clone_size | cdr3_aa | cdr3_nt
TRBJ1-5 | TRBV6-5 | - | - | CASSYRQANQPQHF | TGTGCCAGCAGTTACCGGCAGGCTAATCAGCCCCAGCATTTT
TRBJ2-5 | TRBV20-1 | TRBD2 | - | CSGTGTTQETQYF | TGCAGTGGCACCGGGACTACCCAAGAGACCCAGTACTTC
TRBJ1-6 | TRBV12-3/TRBV12-4 | TRBD1 | - | CASSPYRTGNSPLHF | TGTGCCAGCAGTCCCTACAGGACAGGGAACTCACCCCTCCACTTT
TRBJ2-5 | TRBV20-1 | TRBD2 | - | CSARGLAPQETQYF | TGCAGTGCTCGAGGACTAGCCCCTCAAGAGACCCAGTACTTC
TRBJ2-5 | TRBV6-2/TRBV6-3 | - | - | CASSYSRERWETQYF | TGTGCCAGCAGTTACTCGAGGGAGAGGTGGGAGACCCAGTACTTC
TRBJ1-2 | TRBV5-1 | TRBD1 | once | CASSLDQGQARGGYTF | TGCGCCAGCAGCTTGGACCAGGGACAGGCTAGAGGAGGCTACACCTTC
TRBJ2-5 | TRBV12-3/TRBV12-4 | - | - | CASSFWSTPRQETQYF | TGTGCCAGCAGTTTTTGGAGTACGCCCAGGCAAGAGACCCAGTACTTC
TRBJ2-7 | TRBV7-2 | TRBD2 | few | CASSLGLAETYEQYF | TGTGCCAGCAGCTTAGGACTAGCTGAAACCTACGAGCAGTACTTC
TRBJ1-2 | TRBV7-6 | - | - | CASSLGGGENYGYTF | TGTGCCAGCAGCTTAGGGGGGGGGGAGAACTATGGCTACACCTTC
TRBJ2-3 | TRBV5-1 | TRBD1 | - | CASSRGQGLVGTDTQYF | TGCGCCAGCAGCCGCGGACAGGGATTGGTGGGCACAGATACGCAGTATTTT
TRBJ1-2 | TRBV27 | TRBD1 | few | CASSFYQGDSNYGYTF | TGTGCCAGCAGTTTTTATCAGGGGGACTCTAACTATGGCTACACCTTC
TRBJ2-4 | TRBV28 | - | - | CASSFFNRLAKNIQYF | TGTGCCAGCAGTTTCTTTAACAGACTAGCCAAAAACATTCAGTACTTC
TRBJ2-3 | TRBV6-5 | - | few | CASSLGGRTDTQYF | TGTGCCAGCAGTTTAGGCGGGCGGACAGATACGCAGTATTTT
TRBJ2-2 | TRBV6-2/TRBV6-3 | TRBD2 | - | CASSLGTREVGELFF | TGTGCCAGCAGTTTGGGGACTAGGGAGGTCGGGGAGCTGTTTTTT
TRBJ1-1 | TRBV7-6 | TRBD1 | - | CASSRVTGVGTEAFF | TGTGCCAGCAGCCGGGTCACAGGGGTGGGCACTGAAGCTTTCTTT
TRBJ2-5 | TRBV11-2 | - | - | CASSPTGGLIAETQYF | TGTGCCAGCAGCCCGACCGGGGGTCTTATCGCGGAGACCCAGTACTTC
TRBJ2-1 | TRBV15 | TRBD2 | - | CATRPNGASGYNEQFF | TGTGCCACCAGGCCTAACGGTGCTAGCGGCTACAATGAGCAGTTCTTC
TRBJ2-5 | TRBV14 | TRBD2 | - | CASSQGSAGGETQYF | TGTGCCAGCAGCCAAGGTTCAGCGGGAGGGGAGACCCAGTACTTC
TRBJ2-3 | TRBV20-1 | TRBD2 | few | CSARDDLAGPTDTQYF | TGCAGTGCTAGAGATGACCTAGCGGGACCCACAGATACGCAGTATTTT
TRBJ2-4 | TRBV20-1 | TRBD2 | - | CSATSIILAGVAKNIQYF | TGCAGTGCTACCTCAATCATCCTAGCGGGAGTCGCCAAAAACATTCAGTACTTC
TRBJ2-3 | TRBV7-9 | TRBD1 | - | CASSFGDRGPTDTQYF | TGTGCCAGCAGCTTCGGGGACAGGGGGCCCACAGATACGCAGTATTTT
TRBJ1-2 | TRBV19 | TRBD1 | - | CASTEGTDRERYTF | TGTGCCAGTACCGAGGGGACCGACAGGGAGCGCTACACCTTC
TRBJ1-1 | TRBV6-1 | - | few | CASRASRNTEAFF | TGTGCCAGCAGGGCCAGCCGGAACACTGAAGCTTTCTTT
TRBJ1-6 | TRBV20-1 | - | few | CSAKDSSNSPLHF | TGCAGTGCAAAGGACAGTAGTAATTCACCCCTCCACTTT
TRBJ2-5 | TRBV28 | TRBD1 | - | CASSGTGGFQETQYF | TGTGCCAGCAGCGGGACAGGGGGCTTCCAAGAGACCCAGTACTTC
TRBJ2-2 | TRBV7-2 | - | - | CASSPLFWELTGELFF | TGTGCCAGCAGCCCCCTTTTCTGGGAGCTTACCGGGGAGCTGTTTTTT
TRBJ2-3 | TRBV20-1 | TRBD2 | - | CSARRGYGLREKWTDTQYF | TGCAGTGCCAGACGAGGGTATGGGTTGCGGGAGAAGTGGACAGATACGCAGTATTTT
TRBJ2-6 | TRBV18 | TRBD1 | - | CASSPPSGQGRTF | TGTGCCAGCTCACCACCGTCGGGACAGGGAAGGACTTTC
TRBJ1-5 | TRBV2 | - | - | CASSMGQEPQHF | TGTGCCAGCAGCATGGGGCAAGAGCCCCAGCATTTT
TRBJ2-2 | TRBV7-9 | - | few | CASSLVYRDTGELFF | TGTGCCAGCAGCTTAGTATATAGGGATACCGGGGAGCTGTTTTTT
TRBJ2-3 | TRBV20-1 | TRBD1 | few | CSARSDRGRSDTQYF | TGCAGTGCTAGGTCGGACAGGGGGCGATCAGATACGCAGTATTTT
TRBJ2-7 | TRBV7-7 | TRBD2 | - | CASSPQRGAYEQYF | TGTGCTAGCAGCCCCCAGCGGGGCGCCTACGAGCAGTACTTC
TRBJ2-7 | TRBV7-6 | - | - | CASSPRSHGVYEQYF | TGTGCCAGCAGCCCCCGGAGTCACGGAGTCTACGAGCAGTACTTC
TRBJ2-5 | TRBV28 | - | - | CASTSLTGAVETQYF | TGTGCCAGCACCTCTCTTACGGGAGCGGTAGAGACCCAGTACTTC
TRBJ2-3 | TRBV2 | - | - | CAGQRDIDTQYF | TGTGCCGGTCAACGGGACATCGACACGCAGTATTTT
TRBJ1-5 | TRBV20-1 | TRBD1 | few | CSARGAGGRHSNQPQHF | TGCAGTGCTAGAGGGGCAGGGGGGAGGCATAGCAATCAGCCCCAGCATTTT
TRBJ2-2 | TRBV21-1 | - | - | CADCWRDANTGELFF | TGTGCCGACTGTTGGAGAGACGCGAACACCGGGGAGCTGTTTTTT
TRBJ1-3 | TRBV20-1 | - | - | CSASTELSGNTIYF | TGCAGTGCTAGCACAGAACTCTCTGGAAACACCATATATTTT
TRBJ1-1 | TRBV5-4 | - | few | CASRDTEAFF | TGTGCCAGCCGGGACACTGAAGCTTTCTTT
TRBJ2-1 | TRBV20-1 | TRBD2 | few | CSATGTSGRPHNEQFF | TGCAGTGCTACAGGGACTAGCGGGAGGCCTCACAATGAGCAGTTCTTC
TRBJ2-5 | TRBV20-1 | - | few | CSARPPGRYQETQYF | TGCAGTGCTAGACCACCCGGACGTTACCAAGAGACCCAGTACTTC
TRBJ1-2 | TRBV27 | TRBD1 | few | CASSPTGSGYGYTF | TGTGCCAGCAGTCCGACAGGGAGTGGCTATGGCTACACCTTC
TRBJ1-5 | TRBV21-1 | - | few | CAPSRGFNQPQHF | TGTGCCCCCTCACGGGGCTTCAATCAGCCCCAGCATTTT
TRBJ2-3 | TRBV20-1 | TRBD2 | - | CSARDPAGGPTDTQYF | TGCAGTGCTAGAGACCCAGCGGGAGGCCCCACAGATACGCAGTATTTT
TRBJ2-7 | TRBV7-9 | TRBD2 | few | CASSPRTSRSYEQYF | TGTGCCAGCAGCCCCCGGACTAGCCGATCCTACGAGCAGTACTTC
TRBJ2-1 | TRBV11-1 | TRBD2 | few | CASSFRLAGGVEQFF | TGTGCCAGCAGCTTCCGACTAGCGGGGGGTGTGGAGCAGTTCTTC
TRBJ2-7 | TRBV6-1 | - | - | CASSDRAGPYEQYF | TGTGCCAGCAGTGATCGGGCGGGGCCCTACGAGCAGTACTTC
TRBJ2-5 | TRBV28 | TRBD1 | - | CASSLLQGAQETQYF | TGTGCCAGCAGTTTACTACAGGGGGCCCAAGAGACCCAGTACTTC
TRBJ2-5 | TRBV25-1 | - | few | CASSERAPGPVETQYF | TGTGCCAGCAGTGAAAGGGCTCCGGGCCCGGTGGAGACCCAGTACTTC
TRBJ2-7 | TRBV20-1 | TRBD2 | - | CSAQPSGTDYEQYF | TGCAGTGCTCAACCTAGCGGGACGGACTACGAGCAGTACTTC
TRBJ1-2 | TRBV6-1 | - | few | CASSDSTYGYTF | TGTGCCAGCAGTGACAGCACCTATGGCTACACCTTC
TRBJ2-3 | TRBV27 | - | - | CASSLAEAPIGTQYF | TGTGCCAGCAGTTTAGCCGAAGCGCCGATCGGTACGCAGTATTTT
TRBJ2-7 | TRBV12-3/TRBV12-4 | TRBD1 | - | CASSLALTGQGAYEQYF | TGTGCCAGCAGTTTAGCGCTTACGGGACAGGGGGCTTACGAGCAGTACTTC
TRBJ2-1 | TRBV12-3/TRBV12-4 | - | - | CASSSPWSNEQFF | TGTGCCAGCAGTTCCCCTTGGAGCAATGAGCAGTTCTTC
TRBJ1-3 | TRBV5-4 | - | - | CASSGRGAGNTIYF | TGTGCCAGCAGCGGGAGGGGGGCTGGAAACACCATATATTTT